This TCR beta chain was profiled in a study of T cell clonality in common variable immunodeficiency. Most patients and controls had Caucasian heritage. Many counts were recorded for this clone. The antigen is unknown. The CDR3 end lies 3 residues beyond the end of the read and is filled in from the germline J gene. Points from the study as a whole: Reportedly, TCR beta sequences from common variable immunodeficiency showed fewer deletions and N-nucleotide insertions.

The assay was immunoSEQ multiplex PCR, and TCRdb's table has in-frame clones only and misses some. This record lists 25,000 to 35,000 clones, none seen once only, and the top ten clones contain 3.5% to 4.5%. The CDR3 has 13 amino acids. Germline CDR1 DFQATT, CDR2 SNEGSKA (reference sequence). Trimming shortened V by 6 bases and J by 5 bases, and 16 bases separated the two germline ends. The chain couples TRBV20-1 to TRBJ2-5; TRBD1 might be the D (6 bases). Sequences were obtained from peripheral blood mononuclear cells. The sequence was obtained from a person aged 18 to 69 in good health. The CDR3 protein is CSAGQTGTETQYF. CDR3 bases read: TGCAGTGCGGGCCAGACAGGAACTGAGACC.